This passage covers 28 T cell receptor beta chains from one sample sequenced in a study of control samples from healthy donors and cancer patients. Method: immunoSEQ multiplex PCR; TCRdb's copy keeps in-frame clones and lacks some. Among about 120,000 clones listed, around 90% were seen once. Material for sequencing was blood. These TCRs come from a woman in her 70s in good health.

The CDR3 sequence is CATSDGLLTDTQYF. Written as DNA, the CDR3 is TGTGCCACCAGTGATGGGTTATTGACAGATACGCAGTATTTT. The gene calls are TRBV24-1 and TRBJ2-3; D remains ambiguous. In germline, CDR1 is KGHDR, CDR2 SFDVKD. This CDR3 is 14 amino acids long. V lost 3 bases and J lost 3, with 9 bases in between.

The chain has TRBV5-6 and TRBJ2-5, with 9 bases lining up with TRBD1. With V trimmed by 1 base and J by 7 bases, 11 bases remained unmatched. The CDR3 loop spans 16 amino acids. Germline V gene sequence: CDR1 SGHDT, CDR2 YYEEEE. This CDR3 is CASSLLGTGIIGTQYF. CDR3 bases: TGTGCCAGCAGCTTGCTCGGGACAGGGATTATTGGGACCCAGTACTTC.

This clone was counted a single time. J is TRBJ2-5 and V is TRBV27; 10 positions agree with TRBD1. This CDR3 is built from 15 residues. Germline trimming cut 5 bases from V and 5 bases from J; bases unmatched to any gene: 8. CDR1 is MNHEY and CDR2 is SMNVEV in the germline V gene (reference sequence). CDR3: CASSLDRGRLETQYF. As DNA, the CDR3 is TGTGCCAGCAGTCTAGACAGGGGGCGCTTGGAGACCCAGTACTTC.

This clone was picked up one time. The chain couples TRBV6-6 to TRBJ1-5; possible D gene TRBD1, 6 bases. The V gene's germline CDR1 is MNHNY and CDR2 SVGAGI (reference sequence). V lost 5 bases and J lost 1, with 12 bases in between. The CDR3 length is 15 residues. CDR3 sequence (DNA): TGTGCCAGCAGTGGCAGGGGTGTGAGCAATCAGCCCCAGCATTTT. Amino acids: CASSGRGVSNQPQHF.

The V and J genes are TRBV4-3 and TRBJ1-2; a weak D match, TRBD1 (5 bases). Germline assignment: CDR1 LGHNA and CDR2 YSLEER. The V gene lost 1 base and the J gene lost 8 bases, with 14 bases spanning the gap. There are 14 residues in the CDR3. The CDR3 DNA reads TGCGCCAGCAGCCAAGTTAGGGGCAGCGAGGGCTACACCTTC. Translation: CASSQVRGSEGYTF.

The genes are TRBV7-7 and TRBJ2-1; D possibly uses TRBD1 or TRBD2 (5 bases each). Germline V gene data show CDR1 as SSHAT and CDR2 as FNYEAQ (reference sequence). The CDR3 consists of 17 residues. V was cut by 1 base and J by 9 bases, with 22 bases left in between. The CDR3: CASSLGLGYGAGGEQFF. CDR3 DNA: TGTGCCAGCAGCTTAGGCCTGGGCTATGGGGCGGGCGGTGAGCAGTTCTTC.

The V call is TRBV7-6, the J call TRBJ2-5; no firm D call. Germline CDR1 is SGHVS and CDR2 is FNYEAQ. Trimming cost V 4 bases and J 1 base, with 19 bases left between them. This CDR3 is built from 17 residues. CDR3 amino acids: CASSSHPPTRSQETQYF. CDR3 sequence (DNA): TGTGCCAGCAGCTCCCACCCCCCGACGCGTAGCCAAGAGACCCAGTACTTC.

The chain uses TRBV27 and TRBJ1-5; 7 bases match TRBD1. Germline CDR1 MNHEY, CDR2 SMNVEV (reference sequence). This CDR3 is built from 17 residues. After removal of 8 bases from V and 3 bases from J, the junction contained 16 bases not matched to a gene. CDR3 nucleotides: TGTGCCAGCTCGTCTCGCAACAGGGGAGGCTACAATCAGCCCCAGCATTTT. As protein: CASSSRNRGGYNQPQHF.

The gene calls are TRBV6-5 and TRBJ2-1; 11 nucleotides line up with TRBD2. In germline, CDR1 is MNHEY, CDR2 SVGAGI. The CDR3 is 16 residues long. V was pared by 2 bases and J by 7 bases, with 7 bases of the junction left unmatched. In DNA, the CDR3 is TGTGCCAGCAGTTACGGTAGGGGACTAGCGGAAAATGAGCAGTTCTTC. Its protein is CASSYGRGLAENEQFF.

This sequence joins TRBV27 and TRBJ2-1, with D tentatively TRBD2 (5 bases). The CDR3 spans 12 residues. Germline CDR1 is MNHEY and CDR2 is SMNVEV (reference sequence). V dropped 5 bases and J dropped 8 bases, with 10 bases sitting between them. CDR3 protein: CASSLTRDEQFF. The CDR3 DNA sequence: TGTGCCAGCAGTCTCACTAGGGATGAGCAGTTCTTC.

The V call is TRBV6-2 or TRBV6-3, the J call TRBJ1-1; 7 nucleotides align to TRBD1. CDR3 length equals 16 residues. Germline V CDR1 and CDR2: MNHEY, SVGEGT. V was clipped by 4 bases and J by 6 bases; unmatched bases: 14. The CDR3 DNA sequence: TGTGCCAGCAGTTTGGCCCAAGGGGGCGGAGGGGCTGAAGCTTTCTTT. This encodes CASSLAQGGGGAEAFF.

The CDR3 is CASSALGRENEQFF. The CDR3 nucleotides read TGTGCCAGCAGCGCCCTCGGACGGGAGAATGAGCAGTTCTTC. The J gene is TRBJ2-1, the V gene TRBV11-3; D perhaps matches TRBD2 (6 bases). Germline CDR1 reads SGHNT; CDR2 reads YENEEA. CDR3 length: 14 amino acids. The ends were cut back, 5 bases at V and 7 bases at J, with 15 bases in the middle.

The V call is TRBV19, the J call TRBJ2-7, with TRBD1 matching 8 bases. Trimming removed 7 bases from V and 3 bases from J; junction bases left unmatched: 5. There are 13 residues in the CDR3. The germline V gene encodes CDR1 LNHDA and CDR2 SQIVND (reference sequence). CDR3 residues: CASKRTGNYEQYF. The CDR3 DNA follows: TGTGCCAGTAAGAGGACAGGGAACTACGAGCAGTACTTC.

In nucleotides, the CDR3 is TGTGCCAGCAGCGGACAGGGTGTAGATACGCAGTATTTT. It encodes CASSGQGVDTQYF. The rearrangement uses TRBV2 and TRBJ2-3, with 8 bases lining up with TRBD1. CDR3 size: 13 residues. Germline V gives CDR1 SNHLY, CDR2 FYNNEI. Germline trimming cut 6 bases from V and 5 bases from J; bases unmatched to any gene: 4.

The rearrangement uses TRBV14 and TRBJ1-6, with D possibly being TRBD1 (5 bases). Trimming left V 2 bases short and J 16 bases short, with 12 bases between. CDR1 is SGHDN, CDR2 FVKESK, per germline. CDR3 size: 12 residues. The CDR3 here is CASSQSGPRLHF. As DNA, the CDR3 is TGTGCCAGCAGCCAATCGGGGCCACGGCTCCACTTT.

The chain has TRBV9 and TRBJ1-1; tentatively, D is TRBD1 (5 bases). The germline V and J ends were trimmed by 4 bases and 1 base, with 11 bases remaining between them. This CDR3 has 14 amino acids. Looked up from germline, CDR1 is SGDLS and CDR2 is YYNGEE. The CDR3 is CASSLSGGNTEAFF. For the CDR3, the DNA is TGTGCCAGCAGCTTATCGGGGGGGAACACTGAAGCTTTCTTT.

The V gene is TRBV27, the J gene TRBJ2-4, with D perhaps TRBD2 (6 bases). CDR3 length: 13 residues. V lost 1 base, J lost 8 bases, and 9 bases lay in between. CDR1 MNHEY and CDR2 SMNVEV come from the germline V gene (reference sequence). The CDR3 nucleotides are TGTGCCAGCAGTTTATGGGGGGAGGACATTCAGTACTTC. It yields the protein CASSLWGEDIQYF.

The rearrangement uses TRBV10-3 and TRBJ1-1; TRBD1 agrees at 8 bases. The CDR3 has 16 amino acids. The V gene's germline CDR1 is ENHRY and CDR2 SYGVKD. The J segment lost 1 base and the V segment lost 4 bases, leaving 8 bases of the junction unmatched. This CDR3 is CAISVPKTGENTEAFF. CDR3 coding DNA: TGTGCCATCAGTGTACCTAAGACAGGGGAGAACACTGAAGCTTTCTTT.

This chain uses TRBV12-3 or TRBV12-4 with TRBJ1-1; D ambiguous. V lost 6 bases and J lost 0, with 8 bases in between. The CDR3 loop spans 13 amino acids. The CDR3 DNA sequence: TGTGCCAGCAGACGTGACATGAACACTGAAGCTTTCTTT. Its protein is CASRRDMNTEAFF.

The chain uses TRBV7-8 and TRBJ2-3; 9 nucleotides match TRBD1. Germline CDR1 is SGHVS and CDR2 is FQNEAQ. This CDR3 spans 16 amino acids. V lost 5 bases, J lost 4 bases, and 10 bases stayed unmatched. As DNA, the CDR3 is TGTGCCAGCAGCCCATGGGACAGGGCAGACGCAGATACGCAGTATTTT. Translated: CASSPWDRADADTQYF.

The rearrangement links TRBV4-1 to TRBJ1-2, with 7 bases that match TRBD1. The CDR3 extends over 15 amino acids. V dropped 4 bases and J dropped 8; count of bases not matched to a gene: 13. The germline CDR1 and CDR2 sequences are MGHRA and YSYEKL. The CDR3 nucleotides read TGCGCCAGCAGCCTAAATGACAGGGTGTTTGGCGGCTACACCTTC. This codes for CASSLNDRVFGGYTF.

The V gene is TRBV28, the J gene TRBJ1-1, with TRBD1 matching 12 bases. The length of the CDR3 is 19 residues. Trimming took 3 bases from V and 4 from J; bases not matched to a gene: 15. Looked up from germline, CDR1 is MDHEN and CDR2 is SYDVKM. As DNA, the CDR3 is TGTGCCAGCAGTTTTGCCCGCGGGGGGACAGGGGGCGCCGGCACTGAAGCTTTCTTT. Translating gives CASSFARGGTGGAGTEAFF.

The gene calls are TRBV3-1 (or the pseudogene TRBV3-2) and TRBJ2-1, with no clear D. This CDR3 has 11 amino acids. Germline lookup yields CDR1 LGHDT and CDR2 YNNKEL (reference sequence). V gave up 8 bases and J gave up 9 bases, with 11 bases separating them. In DNA form, the CDR3 reads TGTGCCAGCGTCTTCCGTGGTGAGCAGTTCTTC. It translates to CASVFRGEQFF.

Only one count was recorded for this clone. This chain connects TRBV2 to TRBJ2-5; 13 positions agree with TRBD2. The trim removed 9 bases at V and 7 bases at J, leaving 14 bases unmatched. The CDR3 loop spans 16 amino acids. Per germline, CDR1 SNHLY and CDR2 FYNNEI. The CDR3 nucleotides read TGTGCCAGAACAACTGGGACTAGCGGGGAGGCGGGGACCCAGTACTTC. This encodes CARTTGTSGEAGTQYF. The full variable domain, rest sourced from reference TRBV2 and TRBJ2-5, is EPEVTQTPSHQVTQMGQEVILRCVPISNHLYFYWYRQILGQKVEFLVSFYNNEISEKSEIFDDQFSVERPDGSNFTLKIRSTKLEDSAMYFCARTTGTSGEAGTQYFGPGTRLLVL.

The V call is TRBV3-1 (or the pseudogene TRBV3-2), the J call TRBJ2-3; weak D call: TRBD2 (6 bases). The germline V gene has CDR1 LGHDT and CDR2 YNNKEL (reference sequence). The CDR3 totals 14 residues. V lost 8 bases and J lost 5, with 17 bases in between. CDR3 protein: CASRGGVGRDTQYF. Here the CDR3 DNA reads TGTGCCAGCCGGGGCGGGGTAGGCCGAGATACGCAGTATTTT.

The rearrangement uses TRBV5-4 and TRBJ2-3; 9 nucleotides line up with TRBD1. Per germline, CDR1 SGHNT and CDR2 YYREEE (reference sequence). J gave up 6 bases and V 3 bases, and 5 bases lay outside the gene matches. This CDR3 is built from 14 residues. The CDR3 nucleotides read TGTGCCAGCAGCTCCGACAGGGGGAGGGATACGCAGTATTTT. Translating gives CASSSDRGRDTQYF.

The chain combines TRBV4-1 with TRBJ1-5; D possibly corresponds to TRBD1 (5 bases). The CDR3 runs 16 residues. Trimming pared 3 bases from V and 7 bases from J, leaving 19 bases between. Germline values: CDR1 MGHRA, CDR2 YSYEKL. The CDR3 coding sequence is TGCGCCAGCAGCCAGGGACTCTTGGTGGTCCCCCAGCCCCAGCATTTT. This encodes CASSQGLLVVPQPQHF.

CDR3 in amino acids: CASAGSDSNQPQHF. The CDR3 DNA reads as TGTGCCAGCGCGGGGTCCGATAGCAATCAGCCCCAGCATTTT. J is TRBJ1-5 and V is TRBV2; no definite D call. CDR3 length: 14 amino acids. Per the germline V gene, CDR1 is SNHLY and CDR2 is FYNNEI. V was shortened by 8 bases and J by 0 bases, with 11 bases between the two germline ends.